This T cell receptor (beta chain) derives from a study of control samples from healthy donors and cancer patients. TCRdb keeps only in-frame clones here, not all; method: immunoSEQ multiplex PCR. The sample includes 60,000 to 75,000 clones, approximately 89% of them seen just once. Trimming took 4 bases from V and 1 from J; bases not matched to a gene: 9. The CDR3 totals 17 residues. Germline CDR1 reads LGHDT; CDR2 reads YNNKEL (reference sequence). This sequence originates from a man aged 55 to 70 with colorectal cancer. The J gene is TRBJ1-3, the V gene TRBV3-1 (or the pseudogene TRBV3-2), with TRBD1 matching over 8 bases. Sequenced input: PBMCs. DNA for the CDR3: TGTGCCAGCAGCCCGAACTCACAGGGGGGATCTGGAAACACCATATATTTT. Translation gives CASSPNSQGGSGNTIYF.